These T cell receptor beta chains were read from a single sample in a study of blood T cell repertoires in COVID-19. Data came from immunoSEQ multiplex PCR; TCRdb stores just in-frame clones and leaves some out. The sample has hundreds of thousands of clones; about 90% are singletons. Sequenced sample: PBMCs or T cells enriched from blood (not recorded which). The origin of the receptors is a woman aged 25 to 39 who had recovered from COVID-19. Each CDR3 is given with its conserved first and last residue. The order of the fields is clone size, V gene, D gene, J gene, CDR3 DNA, CDR3 protein. D genes are given only for firm matches. A row's size may be missing; if present it is once, few, many or a size class.

NA	TRBV5-8	NA	TRBJ1-5	TGTGCCAGCAGCTTGTATACAGGTAGCAATCAGCCCCAGCATTTT	CASSLYTGSNQPQHF
NA	TRBV28	NA	TRBJ2-7	TGTGCCAGCAGCCCAGCCGACAGGAGCTCCTACGAGCAGTACTTC	CASSPADRSSYEQYF
NA	TRBV30	NA	TRBJ2-3	TGTGCCTGGGGAGAAAGGGGGGGTACGCAGTATTTT	CAWGERGGTQYF
NA	TRBV5-4	NA	TRBJ2-3	TGTGCCAGCAGCTTCCTCGCGGTAACTGGCACAGATACGCAGTATTTT	CASSFLAVTGTDTQYF
NA	TRBV11-2	TRBD2	TRBJ2-3	TGTGCCAGCAGCTTTATTGCGGGGGGGCTTACAGATACGCAGTATTTT	CASSFIAGGLTDTQYF
NA	TRBV5-1	NA	TRBJ2-3	TGCGCCAGCAGCTTGATTGGGCTAGGGGGCACAGATACGCAGTATTTT	CASSLIGLGGTDTQYF
NA	TRBV11-2	TRBD1	TRBJ1-5	TGTGCCAGCAGCTCTTACGAAGGACAGGCTAGCAATCAGCCCCAGCATTTT	CASSSYEGQASNQPQHF
NA	TRBV20-1	NA	TRBJ1-2	TGCAGTGCTAGTACGGGAGACAACTATGGCTACACCTTC	CSASTGDNYGYTF
NA	TRBV4-1	NA	TRBJ2-3	TGCGCCAGCAGCCTCGGACTTGTCACAGATACGCAGTATTTT	CASSLGLVTDTQYF
NA	TRBV3-1/TRBV3-2	TRBD1	TRBJ1-1	TGTGCCAGCAGCCATTCAGGGGGCAGGACTGAAGCTTTCTTT	CASSHSGGRTEAFF
NA	TRBV7-2	TRBD2	TRBJ2-5	TGTGCCAGCAGCTCATTAGCGGGGGCTCGGGAGACCCAGTACTTC	CASSSLAGARETQYF
NA	TRBV9	TRBD2	TRBJ2-3	TGTGCCAGCAGCGTAGCCAGCGGGGGGCCCACAGATACGCAGTATTTT	CASSVASGGPTDTQYF
NA	TRBV5-5	TRBD1	TRBJ2-7	TGTGCCAGCAGCTGGGACAGCCCGGCCCCCTACGAGCAGTACTTC	CASSWDSPAPYEQYF
NA	TRBV4-2	TRBD2	TRBJ2-5	TGTGCCAGCAGCCAAGATACGGTAGCGGGGGCCCCCCAGTACTTC	CASSQDTVAGAPQYF
NA	TRBV4-1	NA	TRBJ1-6	TGCGCCAGCAGCCAACCTTCGACAGGTGACTATAATTCACCCCTCCACTTT	CASSQPSTGDYNSPLHF
NA	TRBV2	TRBD1	TRBJ2-1	TGTGCCAGCAATAAGGGGGCGCGTTATGAGCAGTTCTTC	CASNKGARYEQFF
NA	TRBV2	TRBD1	TRBJ1-4	TGTGCCAGCAGTGAAGCAGCGACAGGGGCGCGGTCAAAACTGTTTTTT	CASSEAATGARSKLFF
NA	TRBV28	NA	TRBJ2-7	TGTGCCAGCAGTCCCACAGTTCCTGGTGCCTACGAGCAGTACTTC	CASSPTVPGAYEQYF
NA	TRBV6-5	NA	TRBJ2-2	TGTGCCAGCAGTTACAGGCAGGGATTAATATCCGGGGAGCTGTTTTTT	CASSYRQGLISGELFF
NA	TRBV9	TRBD2	TRBJ2-5	TGTGCCAGCAGCGTACGTTCGGGGGGTAAATGGGAGACCCAGTACTTC	CASSVRSGGKWETQYF
NA	TRBV30	NA	TRBJ2-7	TGTGCCTGGAGCGCGCCAGGGGCCTCCTACGAGCAGTACTTC	CAWSAPGASYEQYF
NA	TRBV30	NA	TRBJ1-1	TGTGCCTGGAGCTCGGGGATAGGGACTGAAGCTTTCTTT	CAWSSGIGTEAFF
NA	TRBV19	NA	TRBJ1-1	TGTGCCAGTAGTATGGGCAGGGAAGCTTTCTTT	CASSMGREAFF
NA	TRBV14	NA	TRBJ2-1	TGTGCCAGCAGCCAACCCGGACAGATTCAGTTCTTC	CASSQPGQIQFF
NA	TRBV18	NA	TRBJ2-7	TGTGCCAGCTCACCACTACATCCGACGGGTCGCCACGAGCAGTACTTC	CASSPLHPTGRHEQYF
NA	TRBV28	NA	TRBJ1-5	TGTGCCAGCATTTATTCGGGCCCACAGGATCAGCCCCAGCATTTT	CASIYSGPQDQPQHF
NA	TRBV28	TRBD1	TRBJ2-7	TGTGCCAGCAGTCCACACGACAGGGGGTACGAGCAGTACTTC	CASSPHDRGYEQYF
once	TRBV28	NA	TRBJ1-2	TGTGCCAGCACCCTATCCAACTATGGCTACACCTTC	CASTLSNYGYTF